These T cell receptor beta chains were read from a single sample in a study of CD8+ T cells in alopecia areata. The table came from immunoSEQ multiplex PCR; TCRdb's copy has only in-frame clones and leaves some out. This table has about 200,000 clones, roughly two fifths appearing once. The sequencing used CD4+ T cells sorted from blood, collected at roughly week 30, from a patient treated with tofacitinib. These receptors were obtained from a human donor with alopecia areata. CDR3s include the opening cysteine and the closing phenylalanine or tryptophan. Fields, in order: J gene, clone size, V gene, D gene, CDR3 DNA, CDR3 protein. D genes are given only for firm matches. The size field is filled for only some rows; it gives once, few, many or a size class.

J gene: TRBJ2-7; clone size: few; V gene: TRBV25-1; D gene: .; CDR3 DNA: TGTGCCAGCAGCCGGGATGGCGAGCAGTACTTC; CDR3 protein: CASSRDGEQYF
J gene: TRBJ1-2; clone size: .; V gene: TRBV6-1; D gene: .; CDR3 DNA: TGTGCCAGCAGCTATGAACGGGGTAATAACTATGGCTACACCTTC; CDR3 protein: CASSYERGNNYGYTF
J gene: TRBJ2-7; clone size: few; V gene: TRBV7-9; D gene: .; CDR3 DNA: TGTGCCAGCAGCTTGGACGTCTACGAGCAGTACTTC; CDR3 protein: CASSLDVYEQYF
J gene: TRBJ2-6; clone size: few; V gene: TRBV7-2; D gene: TRBD2; CDR3 DNA: TGTGCCAGCAGCCCTTATAGCGGGGGGGCGATAGGGGCCAACGTCCTGACTTTC; CDR3 protein: CASSPYSGGAIGANVLTF
J gene: TRBJ1-1; clone size: .; V gene: TRBV6-5; D gene: .; CDR3 DNA: TGTGCCAGCAGTGTCGACATCTGGAACACTGAAGCTTTCTTT; CDR3 protein: CASSVDIWNTEAFF
J gene: TRBJ2-7; clone size: .; V gene: TRBV29-1; D gene: TRBD1; CDR3 DNA: TGCAGCGTTAAAACGGGACAGGGGGCGAACGAGCAGTACTTC; CDR3 protein: CSVKTGQGANEQYF
J gene: TRBJ2-1; clone size: .; V gene: TRBV29-1; D gene: TRBD1; CDR3 DNA: TGCAGCGAAAGCCCACAGGGGTTCAAGGGTACCGGGTACAATGAGCAGTTCTTC; CDR3 protein: CSESPQGFKGTGYNEQFF
J gene: TRBJ1-1; clone size: few; V gene: TRBV5-1; D gene: TRBD1; CDR3 DNA: TGCGCCAGCCGCGCACCGGGACAGGCGAACACTGAAGCTTTCTTT; CDR3 protein: CASRAPGQANTEAFF
J gene: TRBJ2-3; clone size: .; V gene: TRBV5-4; D gene: TRBD2; CDR3 DNA: TGTGCCAGCAGCCACAATTTAGCGGGAGATACGCAGTATTTT; CDR3 protein: CASSHNLAGDTQYF
J gene: TRBJ2-7; clone size: .; V gene: TRBV5-6; D gene: TRBD1; CDR3 DNA: TGTGCCAGCAGCACCTGGGACAGGCGTTACGAGCAGTACTTC; CDR3 protein: CASSTWDRRYEQYF
J gene: TRBJ2-7; clone size: few; V gene: TRBV30; D gene: .; CDR3 DNA: TGTGCCTGGAGTGTAAAGGATTCACTCTACGAGCAGTACTTC; CDR3 protein: CAWSVKDSLYEQYF
J gene: TRBJ1-1; clone size: .; V gene: TRBV18; D gene: .; CDR3 DNA: TGTGCCAGCTCAGCGGGGACACCCGAAGCTTTCTTT; CDR3 protein: CASSAGTPEAFF
J gene: TRBJ1-1; clone size: .; V gene: TRBV6-5; D gene: .; CDR3 DNA: TGTGCCAGCAGTTACACAGGTCGGAACACTGAAGCTTTCTTT; CDR3 protein: CASSYTGRNTEAFF
J gene: TRBJ2-5; clone size: .; V gene: TRBV2; D gene: TRBD2; CDR3 DNA: TGTGCCAGCAGCCCCCGACTAGCGAGTCAAGAGACCCAGTACTTC; CDR3 protein: CASSPRLASQETQYF
J gene: TRBJ2-3; clone size: .; V gene: TRBV6-1; D gene: .; CDR3 DNA: TGTGCCAGCAATGTGGATTGGGCAGATACGCAGTATTTT; CDR3 protein: CASNVDWADTQYF
J gene: TRBJ2-1; clone size: few; V gene: TRBV4-1; D gene: .; CDR3 DNA: TGCGCCAGCAGCCAAGGGGGGCCAGCTTACAATGAGCAGTTCTTC; CDR3 protein: CASSQGGPAYNEQFF
J gene: TRBJ2-7; clone size: .; V gene: TRBV6-6; D gene: TRBD2; CDR3 DNA: TGTGCCAGCGGCTCCAGTCTAGCGGGAGTCTACGAGCAGTACTTC; CDR3 protein: CASGSSLAGVYEQYF
J gene: TRBJ1-1; clone size: .; V gene: TRBV6-5; D gene: .; CDR3 DNA: TGTGCCAGCAGTTACTCGATGAACACTGAAGCTTTCTTT; CDR3 protein: CASSYSMNTEAFF
J gene: TRBJ2-7; clone size: .; V gene: TRBV6-5; D gene: .; CDR3 DNA: TGTGCCAGCAGTTATGACAGCCTTCGTTACGAGCAGTACTTC; CDR3 protein: CASSYDSLRYEQYF
J gene: TRBJ2-6; clone size: .; V gene: TRBV7-6; D gene: .; CDR3 DNA: TGTGCCAGCAGCTTTAAGGGGAGCTCTGGGGCCAACGTCCTGACTTTC; CDR3 protein: CASSFKGSSGANVLTF
J gene: TRBJ2-7; clone size: .; V gene: TRBV29-1; D gene: TRBD2; CDR3 DNA: TGCAGCGTTACCCCCCGACTAGCGGGGGAGCAGTACTTC; CDR3 protein: CSVTPRLAGEQYF
J gene: TRBJ1-2; clone size: few; V gene: TRBV5-1; D gene: .; CDR3 DNA: TGCGCCAGCAGCTTGGGCAGGGACTATGGCTACACCTTC; CDR3 protein: CASSLGRDYGYTF
J gene: TRBJ2-3; clone size: .; V gene: TRBV5-4; D gene: TRBD2; CDR3 DNA: TGTGCCAGCAGCTTACCAGCGGGGGGGCGCACAGATACGCAGTATTTT; CDR3 protein: CASSLPAGGRTDTQYF
J gene: TRBJ2-3; clone size: .; V gene: TRBV29-1; D gene: .; CDR3 DNA: TGCAGCGCCCGTCCGGGACTGGGCTTGGGAGATACGCAGTATTTT; CDR3 protein: CSARPGLGLGDTQYF
J gene: TRBJ2-5; clone size: few; V gene: TRBV5-1; D gene: TRBD1; CDR3 DNA: TGCGCCAGCAGCGAAGGACAGGGGAGAGAGACCCAGTACTTC; CDR3 protein: CASSEGQGRETQYF
J gene: TRBJ2-3; clone size: few; V gene: TRBV4-1; D gene: .; CDR3 DNA: TGCGCCAGCAGCCAAGGAATTACAGGGCGGGGAGATACGCAGTATTTT; CDR3 protein: CASSQGITGRGDTQYF
J gene: TRBJ1-3; clone size: .; V gene: TRBV5-1; D gene: .; CDR3 DNA: TGCGCCAGCAGCTTGATGGGTCAGAGCTCTGGAAACACCATATATTTT; CDR3 protein: CASSLMGQSSGNTIYF
J gene: TRBJ1-2; clone size: .; V gene: TRBV4-2; D gene: .; CDR3 DNA: TGTGCCAGCAGCCAAGTGTCGGACAGTAACTATGGCTACACCTTC; CDR3 protein: CASSQVSDSNYGYTF
J gene: TRBJ2-3; clone size: .; V gene: TRBV7-2; D gene: .; CDR3 DNA: TGTGCCAGCAGCTTAGGGTTTGGCTATGGGGAGCAGTATTTT; CDR3 protein: CASSLGFGYGEQYF
J gene: TRBJ1-1; clone size: .; V gene: TRBV30; D gene: TRBD1; CDR3 DNA: TGTGCCTGGAGTGCCAGGAGGGACAGGGGGCCTCTGAACACTGAAGCTTTCTTT; CDR3 protein: CAWSARRDRGPLNTEAFF
J gene: TRBJ2-2; clone size: .; V gene: TRBV5-8; D gene: TRBD2; CDR3 DNA: TGTGCCAGCAGCTTGTGGGGGACTAGCGGGACCGGGGAGCTGTTTTTT; CDR3 protein: CASSLWGTSGTGELFF
J gene: TRBJ1-2; clone size: .; V gene: TRBV15; D gene: TRBD1; CDR3 DNA: TGTGCCACCAGCAGATCCACAGGGGGACGAGGCTACACCTTC; CDR3 protein: CATSRSTGGRGYTF
J gene: TRBJ2-1; clone size: .; V gene: TRBV29-1; D gene: TRBD2; CDR3 DNA: TGCAGCGTTGAAGGGGACCCAGCGGGAGGCCCCCGTCCCGATGAGCAGTTCTTC; CDR3 protein: CSVEGDPAGGPRPDEQFF
J gene: TRBJ2-4; clone size: many; V gene: TRBV11-3; D gene: TRBD1; CDR3 DNA: TGTGCCAGCAGCTTAGAAGGGACAGGGGCCAAAAACATTCAGTACTTC; CDR3 protein: CASSLEGTGAKNIQYF
J gene: TRBJ2-1; clone size: .; V gene: TRBV4-1; D gene: TRBD2; CDR3 DNA: TGCGCCAGCAGCCTTGGCCCAACTAGCGGGCAGGACAATGAGCAGTTCTTC; CDR3 protein: CASSLGPTSGQDNEQFF
J gene: TRBJ2-5; clone size: few; V gene: TRBV7-8; D gene: .; CDR3 DNA: TGTGCCAGCAGCTTGGGCACCATGCAAGAGACCCAGTACTTC; CDR3 protein: CASSLGTMQETQYF
J gene: TRBJ1-1; clone size: .; V gene: TRBV30; D gene: .; CDR3 DNA: TGTGCCTGGAGTGTTCCATCAGTGGGAAACACTGAAGCTTTCTTT; CDR3 protein: CAWSVPSVGNTEAFF
J gene: TRBJ1-6; clone size: few; V gene: TRBV9; D gene: .; CDR3 DNA: TGTGCCAGCAGCGTAGATGCCGGACGTATGGATTCACCCCTCCACTTT; CDR3 protein: CASSVDAGRMDSPLHF
J gene: TRBJ2-2; clone size: .; V gene: TRBV19; D gene: .; CDR3 DNA: TGTGCCAGCAAGGGAGCAGCCTACTCGAACACCGGGGAGCTGTTTTTT; CDR3 protein: CASKGAAYSNTGELFF
J gene: TRBJ1-1; clone size: few; V gene: TRBV29-1; D gene: TRBD1; CDR3 DNA: TGCAGCGTTGCGGGACAGATGAACACTGAAGCTTTCTTT; CDR3 protein: CSVAGQMNTEAFF
J gene: TRBJ2-5; clone size: many; V gene: TRBV2; D gene: .; CDR3 DNA: TGTGCCAGCAGCGCACAACCACCCCGCCGCCAGTACTTC; CDR3 protein: CASSAQPPRRQYF
J gene: TRBJ2-5; clone size: few; V gene: TRBV5-1; D gene: .; CDR3 DNA: TGCGCCAGCAGCTTGGTTGGGGAACAGACCCAGTACTTC; CDR3 protein: CASSLVGEQTQYF